The 18 T cell receptor beta chains presented below share a single source sample, sequenced in a study of T cells in Graves' hyperthyroidism and ophthalmopathy. The source material, RNA transcripts, was used to amplify TCR beta CDR3 regions. During a first-round RT-PCR of the TCR CDR3, the HTBI primer set was used. TCRdb re-derived calls from the multiplex PCR reads in MiXCR, one entry per CDR3 protein. The sample lists around 690,000 distinct CDR3 sequences; around 15% were seen once. The sequenced material came from blood. All receptors come from a man aged 50-60 years with Graves' hyperthyroidism.

In DNA, the CDR3 is TGTGCCAGCTCACTTTTAGCGGGAGTCGACACCGGGGAGCTGTTTTTT. Translated, it gives CASSLLAGVDTGELFF. The chain recombines TRBV18 with TRBJ2-2; TRBD2 matches at 9 bases. After removal of 4 bases from V and 3 bases from J, the junction contained 6 bases not matched to a gene. Germline V lookup: CDR1 KGHSH, CDR2 LQKENI. The CDR3 runs 16 residues.

In this sample, this clonotype turned up a few times. The genes are TRBV6-2 or TRBV6-3 and TRBJ2-7; D unresolved. The CDR3 extends over 14 amino acids. Trimming took off 8 bases at V and 3 bases at J, with 17 bases between the two ends. From germline, CDR1 is MNHEY and CDR2 SVGEGT. The CDR3 nucleotides are TGTGCCAGCGGCCAACTGGAAGCTCGCTACGAGCAGTACTTC. This gives the protein CASGQLEARYEQYF.

This clonotype was counted between two and nine times. V usage is TRBV6-1 and J usage is TRBJ1-5, with D unresolved. Trimming pared 3 bases from V and 6 bases from J, leaving 12 bases between. The germline CDR1 and CDR2 sequences are MNHNS and SASEGT. CDR3 length: 14 residues. The CDR3 nucleotides read TGTGCCAGCAGTGACACGACGGGGTTTCAGCCCCAGCATTTT. Protein product: CASSDTTGFQPQHF.

V is TRBV6-1 and J is TRBJ2-3; 10 nucleotides align to TRBD1. Trimming took 6 bases from V and 3 from J; bases not matched to a gene: 6. Germline lookup yields CDR1 MNHNS and CDR2 SASEGT. CDR3 size: 15 residues. The CDR3 loop reads CASRTPGQGTDTQYF. As DNA, the CDR3 is TGTGCCAGCAGGACACCGGGACAGGGGACAGATACGCAGTATTTT.

This clonotype came up many times. The genes are TRBV28 and TRBJ2-7; the match to TRBD2 covers 9 bases. Germline V gene data show CDR1 as MDHEN and CDR2 as SYDVKM. The V and J ends lost 4 bases and 4 bases, in that order; junction bases with no gene match: 17. This CDR3 has 18 amino acids. The CDR3 DNA reads TGTGCCAGCAGTTCCCCGATTAGCGGGAGCGCTCAGGGGTACGAGCAGTACTTC. Its protein is CASSSPISGSAQGYEQYF.

This clonotype was seen at least ten times. The J gene is TRBJ2-2, the V gene TRBV30; tentative D call: TRBD2 (7 bases). The CDR3 has 13 residues. In germline, CDR1 is GTSNPN, CDR2 SVGIG (reference sequence). Trimming took 3 bases from V and 8 from J, leaving 13 bases between them. CDR3 DNA sequence: TGTGCCTGGAGCGCGGGGGCGGCGGGGGAGCTGTTTTTT. It specifies CAWSAGAAGELFF. Supplemented by reference TRBV30 and TRBJ2-2, the full variable domain reads SQTIHQWPATLVQPVGSPLSLECTVEGTSNPNLYWYRQAAGRGLQLLFYSVGIGQISSEVPQNLSASRPQDRQFILSSKKLLLSDSGFYLCAWSAGAAGELFFGEGSRLTVL.

This clonotype occurred a few times. V usage is TRBV19 and J usage is TRBJ1-5; TRBD1 matches 7 bases. There are 13 residues in the CDR3. The germline V gene encodes CDR1 LNHDA and CDR2 SQIVND (reference sequence). Germline trimming cut 5 bases from V and 6 bases from J; bases unmatched to any gene: 4. As DNA, the CDR3 is TGTGCCAGTAGTGCCGACAGGGTTCAGCCCCAGCATTTT. Translated, it gives CASSADRVQPQHF.

This clonotype has more than one count but fewer than ten. The J gene is TRBJ1-5, the V gene TRBV19; 7 positions match TRBD1. The V and J ends lost 8 bases and 4 bases, in that order; junction bases with no gene match: 2. This CDR3 spans 12 amino acids. Germline CDR1 and CDR2: LNHDA and SQIVND (reference sequence). This CDR3 reads CASLQGNQPQHF. For the CDR3, the DNA is TGTGCCAGTTTACAGGGGAATCAGCCCCAGCATTTT.

The rearrangement uses TRBV5-4 and TRBJ2-7; 7 positions match TRBD2. The CDR3 runs to 15 residues. Germline CDR1 SGHNT, CDR2 YYREEE (reference sequence). Unmatched junction bases numbered 7, after V lost 2 bases and J lost 2 bases. CDR3 coding DNA: TGTGCCAGCAGCTTTGGGGGGGTACCAACCTACGAGCAGTACTTC. This encodes CASSFGGVPTYEQYF.

This clonotype was counted ten times or more. The J gene is TRBJ2-2, the V gene TRBV14; weak D call: TRBD2 (6 bases). The V and J ends lost 3 bases and 4 bases respectively, with 15 bases between them. CDR3 length: 16 amino acids. CDR1 is SGHDN and CDR2 is FVKESK in the germline V gene. The CDR3 coding sequence is TGTGCCAGCAGCCAGACTAGGATAGCGATCACCGGGGAGCTGTTTTTT. Translating gives CASSQTRIAITGELFF.

This chain uses TRBV7-9 with TRBJ1-1; perhaps TRBD1 as D (5 bases). The CDR3 contains 16 residues. The germline V gene has CDR1 SEHNR and CDR2 FQNEAQ (reference sequence). V was clipped by 3 bases and J by 1 base, with 15 bases between them. Here the CDR3 DNA reads TGTGCCAGCAGCTTCACCGCCGGGACGGAGAACACTGAAGCTTTCTTT. Translated, it gives CASSFTAGTENTEAFF.

This clonotype was seen repeatedly, ten times or more. The chain couples TRBV9 to TRBJ2-2, with a tentative D call TRBD1 (5 bases). Trimming left V 3 bases short and J 4 bases short, with 10 bases between. Germline V gene data show CDR1 as SGDLS and CDR2 as YYNGEE. The CDR3 is made up of 14 amino acids. As DNA, the CDR3 is TGTGCCAGCAGCGACCGAGACAGCACCGGGGAGCTGTTTTTT. Protein product: CASSDRDSTGELFF.

This clonotype has at least ten counts. This chain uses TRBV7-9 with TRBJ2-1; TRBD1 might be the D (6 bases). The CDR3 sequence is 15 residues long. Germline-derived CDR1 and CDR2 are SEHNR and FQNEAQ (reference sequence). V was clipped by 2 bases and J by 8 bases, with 16 bases between them. The CDR3 DNA reads TGTGCCAGCAGCTTACCCGACAGGAGTCGTTATGAGCAGTTCTTC. This encodes CASSLPDRSRYEQFF. The full variable domain, with the rest looked up from reference TRBV7-9 and TRBJ2-1, is DTGVSQNPRHKITKRGQNVTFRCDPISEHNRLYWYRQTLGQGPEFLTYFQNEAQLEKSRLLSDRFSAERPKGSFSTLEIQRTEQGDSAMYLCASSLPDRSRYEQFFGPGTRLTVL.

This clonotype was detected ten times or more. The chain links TRBV2 to TRBJ2-7; weak D call: TRBD1 (5 bases). Trimming took 8 bases from V and 1 from J, leaving 15 bases between them. Per germline, CDR1 SNHLY and CDR2 FYNNEI. The CDR3 extends over 14 amino acids. CDR3 sequence reads: CASGDEGHSYEQYF. In nucleotides, the CDR3 is TGTGCCAGCGGGGATGAAGGACATTCCTACGAGCAGTACTTC.

This clonotype was counted a single time. Just one base apart from a much larger clone, this may be a read error. V gene TRBV12-3 or TRBV12-4 combines with J gene TRBJ1-6, with TRBD1 matching over 9 bases. The CDR3 contains 14 residues. This chain's CDR3 is CASSGTGNNTPLHF. The CDR3 DNA reads TGTGCCAGCAGTGGGACAGGGAATAATACACCCCTCCACTTT.

This clonotype appeared a few times. The chain combines TRBV6-2 or TRBV6-3 with TRBJ2-5, with D possibly matching TRBD2 (5 bases). The CDR3 has 16 residues. Deletions cut 0 bases from V and 0 bases from J, with 11 bases between. Germline values: CDR1 MNHEY, CDR2 SVGEGT. The DNA of the CDR3 is TGTGCCAGCAGTTACTCGACCCAGGAGGACCAAGAGACCCAGTACTTC. Its protein is CASSYSTQEDQETQYF.

The chain is built from TRBV4-1 and TRBJ1-5; 7 bases fit TRBD1. The V segment lost 0 bases and the J segment 7 bases; nucleotides outside the gene matches: 9. This CDR3 is built from 16 residues. The germline V gene has CDR1 MGHRA and CDR2 YSYEKL. The DNA for the CDR3 is TGCGCCAGCAGCCAAGAGGGACAGCACTCGGGGCAGCCCCAGCATTTT. The encoded protein is CASSQEGQHSGQPQHF.

The chain joins TRBV5-6 to TRBJ2-7; no reliable D call. Germline-derived CDR1 and CDR2 are SGHDT and YYEEEE. Trimming took off 0 bases at V and 2 bases at J, with 15 bases between the two ends. The CDR3 consists of 16 residues. The CDR3 is CASSLASNRFTYEQYF. CDR3 DNA: TGTGCCAGCAGCTTGGCTTCGAACAGATTTACCTACGAGCAGTACTTC.